The next 9 T cell receptor beta chains were all read from a single sample in a study of radiation and T cells in renal cell carcinoma. Time point specified: blood 4 weeks post-SBRT, at nephrectomy. The treatment is: 15 Gy SBRT to primary tumor, nephrectomy 4 weeks later. The method was immunoSEQ multiplex PCR; TCRdb's version includes in-frame clones alone and lacks a portion of them. Of more than 120,000 clones listed, 80% to 90% are singletons. The source material was blood, sampled from a patient whose treatment included radiotherapy and nephrectomy. The receptors derive from a woman aged 45-60 years with renal cell carcinoma.

The chain has TRBV11-1 and TRBJ2-1; D remains ambiguous. The germline CDR1 and CDR2 sequences are SGHAT and FQDESV (reference sequence). Trimming shortened V by 8 bases and J by 0 bases, and 8 bases separated the two germline ends. This CDR3 comprises 13 residues. The CDR3 here is CASQRSSYNEQFF. In DNA, the CDR3 is TGTGCCAGCCAGAGGAGCTCCTACAATGAGCAGTTCTTC.

The chain employs TRBV9 and TRBJ2-2; D uncertain. Per the germline V gene, CDR1 is SGDLS and CDR2 is YYNGEE. Trimming removed 0 bases from V and 7 bases from J, with 10 bases in between. The CDR3 is made up of 14 amino acids. Here the CDR3 DNA reads TGTGCCAGCAGCGTAGTCGGCTACGGCGGGGAGCTGTTTTTT. Its translation is CASSVVGYGGELFF.

The chain is built from TRBV6-5 and TRBJ1-5; D remains ambiguous. CDR3 length: 15 amino acids. Trimming pared 0 bases from V and 0 bases from J, leaving 6 bases between. In germline, CDR1 is MNHEY, CDR2 SVGAGI. CDR3 sequence reads: CASSYSRISNQPQHF. The CDR3 DNA reads as TGTGCCAGCAGTTACTCCAGGATTAGCAATCAGCCCCAGCATTTT.

This clone was seen only a few times. The chain uses TRBV19 and TRBJ1-2; 8 bases agree with TRBD1. V trimming: 7 bases; J trimming: 6 bases; junction bases outside the gene matches: 1. The CDR3 runs 11 residues. Germline V gene sequence: CDR1 LNHDA, CDR2 SQIVND (reference sequence). This CDR3 reads CASTGGNGYTF. Written as DNA, the CDR3 is TGTGCCAGTACAGGGGGCAATGGCTACACCTTC.

The rearrangement joins TRBV6-5 to TRBJ2-1, with 9 bases fitting TRBD2. In germline, CDR1 is MNHEY, CDR2 SVGAGI. V dropped 2 bases and J dropped 8; count of bases not matched to a gene: 10. This CDR3 region has 16 residues. The CDR3 nucleotides are TGTGCCAGCAGTTACACGACTAGCGGAGCTCGCGATGAGCAGTTCTTC. Translating gives CASSYTTSGARDEQFF.

The chain recombines TRBV7-2 with TRBJ2-3; D gene unclear. V lost 1 base to trimming and J lost 6 bases, with 20 bases between them. The CDR3 consists of 17 residues. Germline assignment: CDR1 SGHTA and CDR2 FQGNSA. CDR3 region: CASSLVGRWKIMDTQYF. CDR3 nucleotides: TGTGCCAGCAGCTTAGTGGGCAGGTGGAAAATTATGGATACGCAGTATTTT.

V gene TRBV7-8 combines with J gene TRBJ2-3, with TRBD2 identical over 12 bases. Trimming at V came to 4 bases and at J to 0 bases, leaving 8 bases not matched to a gene. CDR3 length: 18 amino acids. Germline V gives CDR1 SGHVS, CDR2 FQNEAQ. The CDR3 spells CASSSGLAGLASTDTQYF. The CDR3 nucleotides read TGTGCCAGCAGCTCTGGACTAGCGGGACTTGCTAGCACAGATACGCAGTATTTT.

The chain recombines TRBV5-1 with TRBJ1-5; tentatively, D is TRBD1 (5 bases). V gave up 4 bases and J gave up 5 bases, with 19 bases separating them. The germline V gene encodes CDR1 SGHRS and CDR2 YFSETQ. CDR3 size: 16 residues. Written as DNA, the CDR3 is TGCGCCAGCAGCCCAACTGGTGGGGTCAGGGATCAGCCCCAGCATTTT. Translated: CASSPTGGVRDQPQHF.

The chain recombines TRBV6-1 with TRBJ2-5; perhaps D is TRBD1 or TRBD2 (7 bases each). The DNA end favors TRBJ2-7, so the J call may be wrong. This CDR3 is built from 13 residues. Looked up from germline, CDR1 is MNHNS and CDR2 is SASEGT. The CDR3 protein is CASSVRGGYEQYF. The CDR3 region has the DNA TGTGCCAGCAGTGTCAGGGGGGGCTACGAGCAGTACTTC.